This T cell receptor beta chain is drawn from a study of OX40 agonist ivuxolimab in advanced cancers. Whole-study context: Across the patients, intravenous ivuxolimab was delivered every 2 weeks at 0.01 to 10 mg/kg. Dose-escalation patients' cancers were hepatocellular carcinoma, melanoma, renal cell or head and neck cancer.

Trimming removed 3 bases at V and 1 base at J, with 9 bases between. Germline V gene data show CDR1 as SNHLY and CDR2 as FYNNEI. This CDR3 has 14 residues. Sequenced by immunoSEQ multiplex PCR; TCRdb stores in-frame clones only, minus some. This table holds some 100,000 clones, 90% found once. Patients were ineligible given autoimmune disease history or systemic immunosuppression. The sequence was obtained from an adult with an advanced solid tumor such as melanoma, head and neck, liver or kidney cancer. The chain employs TRBV2 and TRBJ1-2, with D possibly matching TRBD1 (6 bases). The sequences come from CD4+ or CD8+ T cells sorted from blood, collected in a trial of the OX40 agonist ivuxolimab. CDR3 residues: CASSEDSSNYGYTF. The CDR3 DNA sequence: TGTGCCAGCAGTGAGGACAGCAGTAACTATGGCTACACCTTC.